This record looks at one TCR beta chain sequence and its context. Antigen: not known. The data derive from a study of radiotherapy plus CTLA-4 blockade in lung cancer. Overall study: Objective response was observed in roughly 20% of patients, and disease control in around 31%. Study results and limitations: In blood, tumor-derived TCR clones expanded after radiotherapy plus ipilimumab.

Sequencing used immunoSEQ multiplex PCR; TCRdb keeps in-frame clones, though not all of them. The sample has about 85,000 clones, more than 75% seen once. Chemo-refractory metastatic non-small-cell lung cancer patients were treated with focal radiation plus CTLA-4 blockade with ipilimumab. CDR1 is KGHSH, CDR2 LQKENI, per germline. The CDR3 loop spans 13 amino acids. V lost 3 bases, J lost 2 bases, and 7 bases lay in between. The genes are TRBV18 and TRBJ2-5; tentative D call: TRBD1 (6 bases). This receptor was taken from a human donor with non-small cell lung cancer who had a partial response to radiotherapy plus ipilimumab. The sequences come from peripheral blood, collected from a patient treated with radiotherapy plus ipilimumab. The DNA of the CDR3 is TGTGCCAGCTCACCGGACAGACAAGAGACCCAGTACTTC. Encoded protein: CASSPDRQETQYF.